Sequencing of this TCR beta chain was carried out in a study of blood T cell repertoires in COVID-19 (TCRdb year 2020). With respect to the entire study: Samples from collaborators originated in the United States, Italy and Spain and spanned both the acute and convalescent phases of COVID-19. The repertoires were released in a freely available public database meant as a resource for research on the immune response to SARS-CoV-2. The prospective study material was composed of cDNA or gDNA derived from T cells, B-cell-depleted T cells, or PBMCs. Where available, HLA class I and class II types were obtained from metadata supplied by the sample provider rather than from assay-based typing. Sample metadata almost always included a de-identified subject ID, COVID-19 status, age in years and sex. Samples were obtained from the ongoing ImmuneRACE study (first 160 participants) and from 1,254 subjects provided by 6 global collaborators. Deeply sampled blood TCRbeta repertoires from subjects exposed to, actively infected with, or recovered from COVID-19 were included in the dataset. The study at large found these results: The quantity of clinical and demographic metadata differed by source and by participant and was supplied without curation.

The immunoSEQ Assay, a bias-controlled multiplex PCR, was used to amplify TCRbeta CDR3 regions from genomic DNA. The original methods were these. The number of nucleated cells in each sample was estimated by amplification of reference gene primers within the assay. Sequence reads were collapsed and filtered to measure the absolute abundance of every unique TCRbeta CDR3 rearrangement. For each sample, productive Simpson clonality was calculated as the square root of Simpson's diversity index over productive rearrangements. What TCRdb holds here is the immuneACCESS table cut down to in-frame rearrangements. Part of the clones is not present; checked against another copy, under half of the missing clones reflect an unresolved V gene, and the others are unexplained. V, J and clone size were drawn from that table, and D and trimming were deduced from the DNA. The sample yields 300,000 to 350,000 clones; around 89% were counted once. The leading ten clones occupy 1.5% to 2% of the sample.

Taken from cysteine to phenylalanine, the CDR3 has 14 residues. Only CDR3 DNA is held: 42 bases, read in frame from base 1. As encoded in the germline V gene, CDR1 is SNHLY while CDR2 is FYNNEI. V is shortened by 7 bases, J by 7 bases, and the region joining them spans 16 bases. One collaborating source in Seattle enrolled patients during active infection and followed them longitudinally through the course of disease. Each collaborating institution followed its own protocols to collect whole blood in K2EDTA tubes. For TCRbeta analysis, collaborator samples were shipped as frozen whole blood, as isolated PBMCs, or as DNA extracted from either sample type. About this clone: Its antigen is currently not known. No much larger clone is present one base from it, and per-base qualities are unavailable.

The rearranged chain carries TRBV2 and TRBJ1-4, and perhaps TRBD1 as D gene, on 5 matching bases. The receptor was derived from a woman younger than 45 with COVID-19, enrolled during active disease. The sequencing input was peripheral blood. The nucleotides read TGTGCCAGCACCTTCCAGGGCCCGGGTGAAAAACTGTTTTTT. It specifies CASTFQGPGEKLFF.